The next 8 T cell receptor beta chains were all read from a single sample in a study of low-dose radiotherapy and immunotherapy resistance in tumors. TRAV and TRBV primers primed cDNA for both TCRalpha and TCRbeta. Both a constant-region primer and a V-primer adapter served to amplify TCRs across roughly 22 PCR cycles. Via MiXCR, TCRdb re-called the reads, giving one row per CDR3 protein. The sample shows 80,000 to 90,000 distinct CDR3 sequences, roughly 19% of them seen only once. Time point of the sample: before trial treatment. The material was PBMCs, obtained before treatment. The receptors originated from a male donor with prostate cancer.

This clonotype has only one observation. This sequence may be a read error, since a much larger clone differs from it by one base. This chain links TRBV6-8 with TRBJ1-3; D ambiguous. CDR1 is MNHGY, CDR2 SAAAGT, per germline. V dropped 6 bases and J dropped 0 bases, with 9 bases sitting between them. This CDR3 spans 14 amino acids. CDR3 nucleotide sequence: TGTGCCAGCAGCGAACAGATCTCTGGAAACACCATATATTTT. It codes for CASSEQISGNTIYF.

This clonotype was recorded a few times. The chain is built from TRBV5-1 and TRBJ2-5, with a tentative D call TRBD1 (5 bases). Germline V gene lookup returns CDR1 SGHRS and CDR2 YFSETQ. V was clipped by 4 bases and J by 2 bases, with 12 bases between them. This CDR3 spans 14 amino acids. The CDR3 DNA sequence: TGCGCCAGCAGCACCGAAGGACAACAAGAGACCCAGTACTTC. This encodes CASSTEGQQETQYF.

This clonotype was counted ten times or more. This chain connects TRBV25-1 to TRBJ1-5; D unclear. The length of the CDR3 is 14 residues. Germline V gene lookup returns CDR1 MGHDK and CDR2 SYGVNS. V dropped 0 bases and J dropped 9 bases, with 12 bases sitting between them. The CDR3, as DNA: TGTGCCAGCAGTGAATATGGGTACCGGTGGCCCCAGCATTTT. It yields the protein CASSEYGYRWPQHF.

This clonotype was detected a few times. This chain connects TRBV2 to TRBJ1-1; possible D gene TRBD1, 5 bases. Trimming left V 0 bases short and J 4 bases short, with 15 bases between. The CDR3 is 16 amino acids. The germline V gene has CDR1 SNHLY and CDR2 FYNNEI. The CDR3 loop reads CASSEAGRPGGTEAFF. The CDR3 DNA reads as TGTGCCAGCAGTGAAGCAGGGAGGCCGGGGGGCACTGAAGCTTTCTTT.

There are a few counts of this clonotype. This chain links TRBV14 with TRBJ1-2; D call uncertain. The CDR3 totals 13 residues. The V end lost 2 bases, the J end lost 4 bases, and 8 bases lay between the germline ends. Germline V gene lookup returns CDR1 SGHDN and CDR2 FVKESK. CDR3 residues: CASSQRQSYGYTF. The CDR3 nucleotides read TGTGCCAGCAGCCAACGGCAGTCCTATGGCTACACCTTC.

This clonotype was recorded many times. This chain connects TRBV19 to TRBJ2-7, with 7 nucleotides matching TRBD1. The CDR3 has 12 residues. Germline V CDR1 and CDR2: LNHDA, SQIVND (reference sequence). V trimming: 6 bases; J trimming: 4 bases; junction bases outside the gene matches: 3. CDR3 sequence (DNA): TGTGCCAGTAGGGGGGACAGTTACGAGCAGTACTTC. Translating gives CASRGDSYEQYF.

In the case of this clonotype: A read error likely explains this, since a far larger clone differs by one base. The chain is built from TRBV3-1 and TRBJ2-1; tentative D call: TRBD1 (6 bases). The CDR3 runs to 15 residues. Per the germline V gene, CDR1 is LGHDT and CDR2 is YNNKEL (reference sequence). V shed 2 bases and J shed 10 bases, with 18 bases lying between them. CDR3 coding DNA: TGTGCCAGCAGCCAATGGACAGAAAGCTCCTACGAGCAGTTCTTC. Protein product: CASSQWTESSYEQFF.

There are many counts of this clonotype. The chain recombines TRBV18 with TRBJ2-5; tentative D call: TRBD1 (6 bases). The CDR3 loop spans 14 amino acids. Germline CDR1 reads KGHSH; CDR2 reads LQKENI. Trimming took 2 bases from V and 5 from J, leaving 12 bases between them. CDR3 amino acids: CASSPWTEEETQYF. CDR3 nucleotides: TGTGCCAGCTCACCATGGACAGAGGAGGAGACCCAGTACTTC.